A selection of T cell receptor beta chains follows, all from one sample in a study of blood T cell repertoires in COVID-19. TCRdb keeps only in-frame clones here, not all; method: immunoSEQ multiplex PCR. The data contain about 140,000 clones, 80% to 90% of them singletons. What was sequenced was peripheral blood. These receptors were taken from a man in his sixties with active or convalescent COVID-19. CDR3s include the opening cysteine and the closing phenylalanine or tryptophan. A D gene is named only where the DNA matches it firmly. The size of a clone is reported for some rows only, either as once, few or many, or as a class for expanded clones.

TRBD1	.	TRBV28	TRBJ1-2	CASSPGQGANYGYTF	TGTGCCAGCAGTCCGGGACAGGGAGCCAACTATGGCTACACCTTC
TRBD1	.	TRBV28	TRBJ1-1	CASRGTGHTEAFF	TGTGCCAGCAGAGGGACAGGCCACACTGAAGCTTTCTTT
.	.	TRBV4-3	TRBJ1-2	CASSQGGTSYGYTF	TGCGCCAGCAGCCAAGGCGGGACGAGCTATGGCTACACCTTC
TRBD1	.	TRBV9	TRBJ2-3	CASSVLPGTGGADTQYF	TGTGCCAGCAGCGTACTTCCCGGGACAGGGGGCGCGGATACGCAGTATTTT
.	few	TRBV18	TRBJ2-7	CASSPAGKKWDEQYF	TGTGCCAGCTCACCGGCAGGGAAGAAGTGGGACGAGCAGTACTTC
.	.	TRBV30	TRBJ1-5	CAWSVRRTANQPQHF	TGTGCCTGGAGTGTACGTCGGACAGCTAATCAGCCCCAGCATTTT
TRBD1	.	TRBV7-9	TRBJ2-1	CASRLDRGRYNEQFF	TGTGCCAGCAGACTCGACAGGGGTCGATACAATGAGCAGTTCTTC
.	.	TRBV7-9	TRBJ2-3	CASSHNTDTQYF	TGTGCCAGCAGCCACAACACAGATACGCAGTATTTT
.	.	TRBV24-1	TRBJ2-3	CATSDFLAGAGDTQYF	TGTGCCACCAGTGATTTCCTCGCGGGGGCGGGAGATACGCAGTATTTT
TRBD2	.	TRBV6-2/TRBV6-3	TRBJ2-7	CASSSTSGPMKAYEQYF	TGTGCCAGCAGTTCTACTAGCGGGCCTATGAAGGCCTACGAGCAGTACTTC
.	.	TRBV28	TRBJ2-7	CASSSSLSLYEQYF	TGTGCCAGCAGTTCTAGCTTATCCCTCTACGAGCAGTACTTC
TRBD1	.	TRBV6-1	TRBJ1-2	CASSDRDSGYGYTF	TGTGCCAGCAGTGATCGGGACAGCGGCTATGGCTACACCTTC
TRBD1	.	TRBV27	TRBJ2-5	CASSFYRGEETQYF	TGTGCCAGCAGTTTTTACAGGGGGGAGGAGACCCAGTACTTC
.	.	TRBV27	TRBJ2-7	CASSPRLVRTQASYEQYF	TGTGCCAGCAGTCCAAGGCTAGTGAGGACTCAAGCGTCCTACGAGCAGTACTTC
TRBD1	.	TRBV5-1	TRBJ1-1	CASSRDRGPLNTEAFF	TGCGCCAGCAGCAGGGACAGGGGGCCTTTGAACACTGAAGCTTTCTTT
TRBD2	once	TRBV25-1	TRBJ2-1	CASSPHGRGNEQFF	TGTGCCAGCAGCCCCCACGGGAGGGGCAATGAGCAGTTCTTC
TRBD2	.	TRBV5-1	TRBJ2-7	CASSLGASGSYEQYF	TGCGCCAGCAGCTTGGGGGCTAGCGGGAGTTACGAGCAGTACTTC
TRBD1	.	TRBV7-9	TRBJ1-1	CASSLKQGPQWEAFF	TGTGCCAGCAGCTTAAAACAGGGGCCACAGTGGGAAGCTTTCTTT
.	once	TRBV6-2/TRBV6-3	TRBJ1-1	CASSYSRGYTEAFF	TGTGCCAGCAGTTACTCGAGGGGGTACACTGAAGCTTTCTTT
.	.	TRBV25-1	TRBJ1-2	CASSDRQLYGYTF	TGTGCCAGCAGCGACAGACAGCTCTATGGCTACACCTTC
.	.	TRBV29-1	TRBJ1-3	CSVVSRGGESGNTIYF	TGCAGCGTTGTTTCGAGGGGGGGAGAGTCTGGAAACACCATATATTTT
.	.	TRBV7-8	TRBJ2-3	CASSLSVIGGTQYF	TGTGCCAGCAGCTTATCAGTGATCGGGGGTACGCAGTATTTT
.	once	TRBV11-2	TRBJ1-1	CASSLPPGGRSTEAFF	TGTGCCAGCAGCTTACCCCCCGGGGGGAGGAGCACTGAAGCTTTCTTT
TRBD1	.	TRBV2	TRBJ2-7	CASSEVEGALSKQYF	TGTGCCAGCAGTGAAGTAGAGGGGGCCTTGAGCAAGCAGTACTTC
TRBD2	.	TRBV28	TRBJ2-7	CASRVGGLAGSYEQYF	TGTGCCAGCAGGGTCGGTGGGCTAGCGGGATCCTACGAGCAGTACTTC
TRBD2	.	TRBV7-9	TRBJ2-7	CASSLGTSGGVYEQYF	TGTGCCAGCAGCCTGGGGACTAGCGGGGGAGTATACGAGCAGTACTTC
TRBD2	.	TRBV7-9	TRBJ2-7	CASSLVGAGRSSYEQYF	TGTGCCAGCAGCTTAGTAGGGGCCGGGAGGAGCTCCTACGAGCAGTACTTC
.	.	TRBV5-1	TRBJ1-6	CASSLEGLQGRSPLHF	TGCGCCAGCAGCTTGGAGGGACTCCAGGGACGGTCACCCCTCCACTTT
TRBD1	.	TRBV5-1	TRBJ1-1	CASSLGWTGGQGEAFF	TGCGCCAGCAGCTTGGGTTGGACAGGGGGCCAGGGTGAAGCTTTCTTT
.	.	TRBV5-1	TRBJ1-4	CASSFTGSNEKLFF	TGCGCCAGCAGCTTTACAGGGTCTAATGAAAAACTGTTTTTT
TRBD1	.	TRBV15	TRBJ1-1	CATSTGGAYTEAFF	TGTGCCACCAGCACAGGGGGCGCTTACACTGAAGCTTTCTTT
.	.	TRBV5-8	TRBJ2-1	CASSLLGGGPLDEQFF	TGTGCCAGCAGCTTGTTAGGGGGAGGGCCTCTCGATGAGCAGTTCTTC
.	.	TRBV6-5	TRBJ1-5	CASSHRTEINQPQHF	TGTGCCAGCAGTCATAGGACAGAAATCAATCAGCCCCAGCATTTT
TRBD2	.	TRBV5-4	TRBJ2-1	CASRPALAGDWNEQFF	TGTGCCAGCAGACCTGCGCTAGCGGGAGATTGGAATGAGCAGTTCTTC
.	.	TRBV27	TRBJ1-2	CASSPIPQKGRYGYTF	TGTGCCAGCAGTCCAATCCCACAAAAGGGGCGATATGGCTACACCTTC
.	.	TRBV28	TRBJ1-6	CASRDTSSSYNSPLHF	TGTGCCAGCCGGGACACGTCGAGCTCCTATAATTCACCCCTCCACTTT
TRBD2	few	TRBV10-3	TRBJ2-1	CAIKGLASFEQFF	TGTGCCATCAAGGGACTAGCTTCTTTCGAGCAGTTCTTC
TRBD1	few	TRBV5-1	TRBJ2-2	CASTRDRGNTGELFF	TGCGCCAGCACCCGGGACAGAGGGAACACCGGGGAGCTGTTTTTT
TRBD2	.	TRBV27	TRBJ2-2	CASRNLAGVTGELFF	TGTGCCAGCAGGAATCTAGCGGGAGTCACCGGGGAGCTGTTTTTT
TRBD1	.	TRBV10-3	TRBJ2-5	CAISDGTALQETQYF	TGTGCCATCAGTGACGGGACAGCGCTCCAGGAGACCCAGTACTTC
.	.	TRBV6-5	TRBJ2-3	CASNRRTDTQYF	TGTGCCAGCAACAGGAGAACAGATACGCAGTATTTT
.	.	TRBV5-4	TRBJ2-6	CASSPYGANVLTF	TGTGCCAGCAGCCCCTATGGGGCCAACGTCCTGACTTTC
.	.	TRBV4-2	TRBJ2-5	CASSQSGGETQYF	TGTGCCAGCAGCCAAAGCGGAGGGGAGACCCAGTACTTC
TRBD1	once	TRBV18	TRBJ1-6	CASSPPSSGTGGYNRGSPLHF	TGTGCCAGCTCACCACCATCCTCCGGGACAGGGGGCTACAACAGAGGTTCACCCCTCCACTTT
.	.	TRBV7-9	TRBJ2-4	CASSLAEGSAKNIQYF	TGTGCCAGCAGCTTAGCGGAGGGGTCAGCCAAAAACATTCAGTACTTC
TRBD2	.	TRBV10-3	TRBJ2-1	CATLADPSYNEQFF	TGTGCCACCCTAGCGGACCCCTCCTACAATGAGCAGTTCTTC
.	.	TRBV4-2	TRBJ2-2	CASSQEEQRDTGELFF	TGTGCCAGCAGCCAAGAAGAGCAGCGGGACACCGGGGAGCTGTTTTTT
.	.	TRBV28	TRBJ1-5	CASRHPDNSNQPQHF	TGTGCCAGCAGACACCCCGATAATAGCAATCAGCCCCAGCATTTT
.	.	TRBV18	TRBJ1-2	CASSPGSSNYGYTF	TGTGCCAGCTCACCAGGTTCCAGTAACTATGGCTACACCTTC
TRBD1	.	TRBV30	TRBJ2-7	CAWSLTTGNEQYF	TGTGCCTGGAGTCTAACGACAGGGAACGAGCAGTACTTC
.	.	TRBV9	TRBJ2-3	CASSLSQGGADTQYF	TGTGCCAGCAGCCTCTCACAGGGTGGGGCAGATACGCAGTATTTT
TRBD1	.	TRBV7-4	TRBJ1-5	CASSDKGARHQPQHF	TGTGCCAGCAGCGACAAGGGGGCCCGGCATCAGCCCCAGCATTTT
.	.	TRBV6-6	TRBJ2-5	CASSLEGGETETQYF	TGTGCCAGCAGTTTGGAAGGGGGGGAGACAGAGACCCAGTACTTC